This passage covers 25 T cell receptor beta chains from one sample sequenced in a study of T-cell reconstitution after alpha-beta-depleted transplantation in children (dated by TCRdb to 2016 to 2017). The time point tag for this specimen amounts to: day 60 (about 2 months) after transplantation. The intended sense of this specimen's treatment or condition label: allogeneic hematopoietic cell transplantation with graft depleted of TCRalphabeta T cells and CD19 B cells. Libraries were prepared through PCR. Reads for this sample came from an Illumina HiSeq 2500. TCR library preparation used molecular barcoding, with unique molecular identifiers applied to normalize quantification of the TCRbeta repertoire. The public reads were run again by TCRdb, first through fastp at Q25 and then through MiXCR, and only productive beta chains were kept. Here each entry gathers all rows of one CDR3 protein and keeps the most common genes and DNA. Within this sample are 15,000 to 20,000 distinct CDR3 sequences, with roughly 7.6% of them counted one time only. Jointly, the top ten make up 30% to 45% of the sample.

This specimen was PBMCs, mostly from graft donor cells, taken 60 days after TCRalphabeta/CD19-depleted stem cell transplant. These receptor sequences come from a boy under two years old who had a stem cell transplant for Wiskott-Aldrich syndrome, so the T cells may come from the graft donor.

This clonotype occurred many times. V gene TRBV3-1 combines with J gene TRBJ1-1, with D maybe TRBD1 (5 bases). The germline V gene encodes CDR1 LGHDT and CDR2 YNNKEL (reference sequence). There are 14 residues in the CDR3. V was shortened by 1 base and J by 1 base, with 7 bases between the two germline ends. This CDR3 reads CASSQAGTNTEAFF. In nucleotides, the CDR3 is TGTGCCAGCAGCCAAGCAGGGACGAACACTGAAGCTTTCTTT.

This chain links TRBV13 with TRBJ2-4; no definite D call. V lost 2 bases and J 0 bases, leaving 14 bases between the germline ends. The CDR3 consists of 17 residues. Germline V lookup: CDR1 PRHDT, CDR2 FYEKMQ (reference sequence). CDR3 in DNA: TGTGCCAGCAGCTTAAGCCTTGGGATCCTAGCCAAAAACATTCAGTACTTC. It yields the protein CASSLSLGILAKNIQYF.

The chain recombines TRBV5-1 with TRBJ1-1, with D unclear. The CDR3 contains 13 residues. The V end lost 1 base, the J end lost 3 bases, and 7 bases lay between the germline ends. Germline V gene lookup returns CDR1 SGHRS and CDR2 YFSETQ. This CDR3 reads CASSLRGYTEAFF. In nucleotides, the CDR3 is TGCGCCAGCAGCTTGCGTGGTTACACTGAAGCTTTCTTT. Based on the CDR3 plus reference TRBV5-1 and TRBJ1-1, the full variable domain is KAGVTQTPRYLIKTRGQQVTLSCSPISGHRSVSWYQQTPGQGLQFLFEYFSETQRNKGNFPGRFSGRQFSNSRSEMNVSTLELGDSALYLCASSLRGYTEAFFGQGTRLTVV.

This clonotype appeared a few times. This rearrangement joins TRBV20-1 to TRBJ1-4; 10 bases are a match to TRBD1. Trimming took 5 bases from V and 3 from J; bases not matched to a gene: 0. The CDR3 runs 13 residues. Looked up from germline, CDR1 is DFQATT and CDR2 is SNEGSKA (reference sequence). CDR3 sequence: CSADRGPNEKLFF. The CDR3 DNA reads as TGCAGTGCTGACAGGGGGCCTAATGAAAAACTGTTTTTT.

In this sample, this clonotype turned up a few times. CDR3 DNA: TGTGCCAGCAGCCCTGACAGGGGCGGTGGCTACACCTTC. Protein product: CASSPDRGGGYTF. The chain joins TRBV11-2 to TRBJ1-2; 8 bases align to TRBD1. Germline assignment: CDR1 SGHAT and CDR2 FQNNGV. Unmatched junction bases numbered 6, after V lost 5 bases and J lost 7 bases. CDR3 length equals 13 residues.

As to this clonotype: One base away lies a much larger clone, so this may be a sequencing read error. The chain employs TRBV7-9 and TRBJ1-1, with no clear D. This CDR3 has 13 residues. The germline V gene encodes CDR1 SEHNR and CDR2 FQNEAQ (reference sequence). CDR3 nucleotide sequence: TGTGCCAGGAGCTACGGGGTGGACACTGAAGCTTTCTTT. Its protein product is CARSYGVDTEAFF.

This clonotype was picked up many times. V is TRBV20-1 and J is TRBJ2-7; 8 bases align to TRBD1. This CDR3 is 14 amino acids long. Losses at the gene ends were 4 bases for V and 0 bases for J; bases not matched to a gene: 5. Germline CDR1 DFQATT, CDR2 SNEGSKA (reference sequence). CDR3 sequence (DNA): TGCAGTGCTAACCGGGACAGGAGCTCCTACGAGCAGTACTTC. Its protein is CSANRDRSSYEQYF.

The chain is built from TRBV20-1 and TRBJ2-3; possible D gene TRBD2, 5 bases. Trimming removed 0 bases at V and 2 bases at J, with 9 bases between. The V gene's germline CDR1 is DFQATT and CDR2 SNEGSKA (reference sequence). The CDR3 has 14 residues. The CDR3 nucleotides read TGCAGTGCTAGAGAGGACGGGAACACAGATACGCAGTATTTT. This gives the protein CSAREDGNTDTQYF.

The sample holds many counts of this clonotype. The chain couples TRBV28 to TRBJ1-2; TRBD1 matches at 7 bases. The CDR3 spans 14 residues. The germline V gene encodes CDR1 MDHEN and CDR2 SYDVKM. With V trimmed by 8 bases and J by 4 bases, 10 bases remained unmatched. CDR3 loop: CASGTGDRIYGYTF. The CDR3 DNA reads as TGTGCCAGCGGAACAGGGGACCGGATCTATGGCTACACCTTC.

The rearrangement uses TRBV20-1 and TRBJ1-1; maybe TRBD1 (6 bases). Germline CDR1 DFQATT, CDR2 SNEGSKA (reference sequence). Trimming took 3 bases from V and 8 from J, leaving 13 bases between them. The CDR3 has 12 residues. CDR3 nucleotide sequence: TGCAGTGCTAGGATGGGACACGGGGAAGCTTTCTTT. It is translated as CSARMGHGEAFF.

The chain carries TRBV19 and TRBJ2-1; D is perhaps TRBD2 (5 bases). This CDR3 region has 15 residues. Per germline, CDR1 LNHDA and CDR2 SQIVND (reference sequence). Trimming stripped 2 bases from V and 4 bases from J, with 12 bases between. CDR3 nucleotides: TGTGCCAGTAGTATACGAGGCGGGCCTTACAATGAGCAGTTCTTC. This gives the protein CASSIRGGPYNEQFF.

This clonotype was picked up many times. The chain couples TRBV11-1 to TRBJ2-7, with 9 bases aligning to TRBD2. Per the germline V gene, CDR1 is SGHAT and CDR2 is FQDESV (reference sequence). This CDR3 has 15 residues. The V gene end was trimmed by 3 bases and the J gene end by 3 bases; junction bases not matched to a gene: 6. This chain's CDR3 is CASSLTSGRIYEQYF. The CDR3 bases are TGTGCCAGCAGCTTGACTAGCGGCAGGATCTACGAGCAGTACTTC.

The table lists this clonotype with a few counts. The junction departs from the called germline gene at one end, perhaps through a read error. The chain joins TRBV28 to TRBJ2-3, with 8 bases lining up with TRBD2. This CDR3 is built from 14 residues. Germline CDR1 MDHEN, CDR2 SYDVKM. This chain's CDR3 is CASSGSGSSDTKYF. CDR3 DNA sequence: TGTGCCAGCAGTGGAAGCGGGAGCTCAGATACGAAGTATTTT. Full variable domain (outside the CDR3, taken from reference TRBV28 and TRBJ2-3): DVKVTQSSRYLVKRTGEKVFLECVQDMDHENMFWYRQDPGLGLRLIYFSYDVKMKEKGDIPEGYSVSREKKERFSLILESASTNQTSMYLCASSGSGSSDTKYFGPGTRLTVL.

This clonotype was picked up one time. Lacking the conserved final phenylalanine or tryptophan, this CDR3 likely reflects a read error. The chain uses TRBV7-9 and TRBJ2-1, with TRBD2 matching 9 bases. CDR3 length: 13 amino acids. Germline V gene lookup returns CDR1 SEHNR and CDR2 FQNEAQ (reference sequence). Trimming removed 6 bases from V and 10 bases from J; junction bases left unmatched: 7. For the CDR3, the DNA is TGTGCCAGCAGTAGCGTAGCGGGAGAGGAGCAGTTCTTA. Encoded protein: CASSSVAGEEQFL.

This clonotype was seen ten or more times. The chain has TRBV7-6 and TRBJ2-3, with 9 bases aligning to TRBD1. This CDR3 region has 15 residues. Germline loops: CDR1 SGHVS, CDR2 FNYEAQ. J lost 5 bases, V lost 3 bases, and 6 bases had no gene match. CDR3 nucleotide sequence: TGTGCCAGCAGCTTGGTTGACAGGGGGGTAGATACGCAGTATTTT. Its protein is CASSLVDRGVDTQYF.

V gene TRBV7-9 combines with J gene TRBJ1-2; unclear D gene. Trimming shortened V by 6 bases and J by 5 bases, and 10 bases separated the two germline ends. The CDR3 has 12 residues. Germline loops: CDR1 SEHNR, CDR2 FQNEAQ (reference sequence). The CDR3 bases are TGTGCCAGCAGAATCCCCATTTATGGCTACACCTTC. Its protein is CASRIPIYGYTF.

The chain has TRBV7-9 and TRBJ2-4, with a tentative D call TRBD2 (5 bases). The CDR3 consists of 15 residues. Germline V CDR1 and CDR2: SEHNR, FQNEAQ (reference sequence). The V and J ends lost 7 bases and 0 bases respectively, with 13 bases between them. The CDR3 DNA sequence: TGTGCCAGCACCAGAAACGGACTAGCCAAAAACATTCAGTACTTC. This translates into CASTRNGLAKNIQYF.

This clonotype appeared a few times. The V call is TRBV20-1, the J call TRBJ1-1, with a weak D call TRBD1 (6 bases). The CDR3 runs 16 residues. Trimming took off 4 bases at V and 5 bases at J, with 23 bases between the two ends. Germline assignment: CDR1 DFQATT and CDR2 SNEGSKA (reference sequence). CDR3 protein: CSATTGQLNMGTEAFF. Here the CDR3 DNA reads TGCAGTGCTACTACAGGACAGCTCAATATGGGAACTGAAGCTTTCTTT.

In its sample, this clonotype was seen many times. The V call is TRBV9, the J call TRBJ2-2, with D uncertain. The CDR3 sequence is 14 residues long. The V end was cut by 6 bases, the J end by 4 bases, with 13 bases between. Germline V gene lookup returns CDR1 SGDLS and CDR2 YYNGEE. The CDR3 loop is CASTAMSSTGELFF. The DNA of the CDR3 is TGTGCCAGCACTGCGATGTCGAGCACCGGGGAGCTGTTTTTT.

There are many counts of this clonotype. V usage is TRBV13 and J usage is TRBJ2-3; D remains unclear. The CDR3 is made up of 13 amino acids. Per the germline V gene, CDR1 is PRHDT and CDR2 is FYEKMQ (reference sequence). Trimming took 2 bases from V and 4 from J, leaving 7 bases between them. This CDR3 is CASSLSGPDTQYF. The CDR3 DNA is TGTGCCAGCAGCTTATCGGGTCCAGATACGCAGTATTTT.

This clonotype was seen at least ten times. This sequence joins TRBV24-1 and TRBJ2-5; D ambiguous. V was trimmed by 3 bases and J by 9 bases, leaving 7 bases between them. Per germline, CDR1 KGHDR and CDR2 SFDVKD. There are 11 residues in the CDR3. The CDR3 spells CATSDLDAQYF. DNA of the CDR3: TGTGCCACCAGTGATCTTGACGCCCAGTACTTC.

In this sample, this clonotype is medium-sized (0.01 to 0.1%). The V call is TRBV5-1, the J call TRBJ1-1; D gene unclear. Deletions cut 4 bases from V and 4 bases from J, with 11 bases between. The germline CDR1 and CDR2 sequences are SGHRS and YFSETQ. This CDR3 contains 13 residues. The CDR3 DNA sequence: TGCGCCAGCAGCCAGGACTATTCCACTGAAGCTTTCTTT. Protein sequence: CASSQDYSTEAFF.

This clonotype was seen repeatedly, ten times or more. The chain employs TRBV28 and TRBJ1-1; the D is unclear. CDR3 length: 13 residues. Germline values: CDR1 MDHEN, CDR2 SYDVKM. The ends were cut back, 5 bases at V and 3 bases at J, with 10 bases in the middle. The CDR3: CASSLLLDTEAFF. The DNA of the CDR3 is TGTGCCAGCAGTCTCCTCCTGGACACTGAAGCTTTCTTT.

This clonotype was counted between two and nine times. The chain employs TRBV14 and TRBJ1-2; tentative D call: TRBD1 (5 bases). Deletions cut 3 bases from V and 0 bases from J, with 17 bases between. The CDR3 consists of 17 residues. Germline CDR1 SGHDN, CDR2 FVKESK. The CDR3 coding sequence is TGTGCCAGCAGCCATCGATTCGGACACACTGCTAACTATGGCTACACCTTC. Encoded protein: CASSHRFGHTANYGYTF. Together with reference TRBV14 and TRBJ1-2, the CDR3 gives the full variable domain: EAGVTQFPSHSVIEKGQTVTLRCDPISGHDNLYWYRRVMGKEIKFLLHFVKESKQDESGMPNNRFLAERTGGTYSTLKVQPAELEDSGVYFCASSHRFGHTANYGYTFGSGTRLTVV.

By share, this clonotype counts as medium-sized. The rearrangement joins TRBV7-9 to TRBJ1-1; 7 bases are a match to TRBD1. V shed 8 bases, J shed 4 bases, and the junction held 7 bases outside the gene matches. This CDR3 has 13 amino acids. Germline lookup yields CDR1 SEHNR and CDR2 FQNEAQ (reference sequence). The DNA for the CDR3 is TGTGCCAGCGACAGGGTTCTCGCCACTGAAGCTTTCTTT. This encodes CASDRVLATEAFF.